Each of the 17 T cell receptor beta chains below was sequenced from the same sample in a study of CD8+ T cells in alopecia areata (dated by TCRdb to 2017 to 2018). Sample time point, as interpreted from the label and publication: around 28 days on oral tofacitinib. In the paper's terms, the treatment or condition label means: oral pan-JAK inhibitor, 5-10 mg twice daily. Library preparation used the immunoSEQ multiplex PCR assay. For TCR sequencing, RNA was extracted from every sample and reverse transcribed into cDNA to serve as template. The table comes from immuneACCESS by way of TCRdb, which keeps in-frame sequences with V and J called. Part of the clones is missing from these tables; in studies checked, under half for an unresolved V gene and the rest for unknown reasons. Counted in this sample were around 190,000 clones; 60% to 70% of them appeared once. Clones ranked in the top ten supply approximately 0.69% of the sample.

The material was CD4+ T cells sorted from blood, obtained at week 4, from a patient treated with tofacitinib. These TCRs come from a human donor with alopecia areata.

The CDR3 DNA follows: TGTGCCTGGGGAACAGGAGCCTATGGCTACACCTTC. This gives the protein CAWGTGAYGYTF. The gene calls are TRBV30 and TRBJ1-2; perhaps TRBD1 as D (5 bases). CDR1 and CDR2 from the germline V gene are GTSNPN and SVGIG (reference sequence). This CDR3 is 12 amino acids long. V was cut by 5 bases and J by 4 bases, with 11 bases left in between.

The gene calls are TRBV5-1 and TRBJ2-1, with 10 bases matching TRBD2. Per germline, CDR1 SGHRS and CDR2 YFSETQ. Trimming at V came to 0 bases and at J to 4 bases, leaving 4 bases not matched to a gene. CDR3 size: 16 residues. The CDR3 reads CASSLVPTSGYNEQFF. DNA for the CDR3: TGCGCCAGCAGCTTGGTTCCGACTAGCGGGTACAATGAGCAGTTCTTC.

The chain couples TRBV11-2 to TRBJ2-4; D perhaps matches TRBD2 (5 bases). V lost 5 bases and J 8 bases, leaving 10 bases between the germline ends. Germline CDR1 reads SGHAT; CDR2 reads FQNNGV. The CDR3 is 12 residues long. The CDR3 nucleotides read TGTGCCAGCAGCGTAGCGACGGACATTCAGTACTTC. This translates into CASSVATDIQYF. The full variable domain, rest sourced from reference TRBV11-2 and TRBJ2-4, is EAGVAQSPRYKIIEKRQSVAFWCNPISGHATLYWYQQILGQGPKLLIQFQNNGVVDDSQLPKDRFSAERLKGVDSTLKIQPAKLEDSAVYLCASSVATDIQYFGAGTRLSVL.

This clone was counted a single time. The chain recombines TRBV15 with TRBJ1-5, with D perhaps TRBD1 (5 bases). V was trimmed by 0 bases and J by 5 bases, leaving 11 bases between them. The CDR3 runs 15 residues. Germline V CDR1 and CDR2: LNHNV, YYDKDF (reference sequence). The CDR3: CATSRDRDLYQPQHF. Written as DNA, the CDR3 is TGTGCCACCAGCAGAGATCGGGACCTATATCAGCCCCAGCATTTT.

This clone has only a few counts. The rearrangement joins TRBV6-5 to TRBJ2-7, with 8 bases matching TRBD2. The J segment lost 5 bases and the V segment lost 7 bases, leaving 10 bases of the junction unmatched. Germline CDR1 is MNHEY and CDR2 is SVGAGI. The CDR3 consists of 14 residues. The CDR3: CASNRAGEPHEQYF. The CDR3 bases are TGTGCCAGCAATAGAGCGGGGGAGCCCCACGAGCAGTACTTC.

With regard to this clone: The same CDR3 arises from other DNA sequences in this sample as well. The chain links TRBV29-1 to TRBJ2-5; 8 positions match TRBD2. The CDR3 runs to 15 residues. Germline-derived CDR1 and CDR2 are SQVTM and ANQGSEA. The trim removed 3 bases at V and 2 bases at J, leaving 8 bases unmatched. CDR3: CSVETPGGEQETQYF. Here the CDR3 DNA reads TGCAGCGTTGAGACGCCGGGAGGGGAGCAAGAGACCCAGTACTTC.

This clone appeared a single time. J is TRBJ2-7 and V is TRBV5-1, with a possible D match to TRBD1 (6 bases). Trimming pared 4 bases from V and 4 bases from J, leaving 9 bases between. The germline V gene encodes CDR1 SGHRS and CDR2 YFSETQ. The length of the CDR3 is 12 residues. CDR3 in DNA: TGCGCCAGCAGCCCCAGGGGATACGAGCAGTACTTC. This translates into CASSPRGYEQYF. The whole variable domain, remainder taken from reference TRBV5-1 and TRBJ2-7, is KAGVTQTPRYLIKTRGQQVTLSCSPISGHRSVSWYQQTPGQGLQFLFEYFSETQRNKGNFPGRFSGRQFSNSRSEMNVSTLELGDSALYLCASSPRGYEQYFGPGTRLTVT.

V is TRBV30 and J is TRBJ2-2, with 14 bases fitting TRBD2. The V and J ends lost 3 bases and 6 bases, in that order; junction bases with no gene match: 0. Germline V gene data show CDR1 as GTSNPN and CDR2 as SVGIG (reference sequence). The CDR3 has 14 residues. For the CDR3, the DNA is TGTGCCTGGAGGGGACTAGCGGGAGCCGGGGAGCTGTTTTTT. It is translated as CAWRGLAGAGELFF.

V usage is TRBV11-2 and J usage is TRBJ2-7, with 9 nucleotides matching TRBD1. J lost 6 bases, V lost 4 bases, and 13 bases had no gene match. CDR3 length: 16 residues. Germline V lookup: CDR1 SGHAT, CDR2 FQNNGV. The CDR3 is CASSYLDRGFFSEQYF. Here the CDR3 DNA reads TGTGCCAGCAGCTACCTAGACAGGGGGTTTTTTTCCGAGCAGTACTTC.

The CDR3 sequence: CSVLAGGGHEQFF. Here the CDR3 DNA reads TGCAGCGTTTTAGCGGGAGGGGGACATGAGCAGTTCTTC. The gene calls are TRBV29-1 and TRBJ2-1; 11 bases agree with TRBD2. CDR1 is SQVTM and CDR2 is ANQGSEA in the germline V gene. V dropped 5 bases and J dropped 8; count of bases not matched to a gene: 5. CDR3 size: 13 residues.

The chain employs TRBV29-1 and TRBJ2-1; D unresolved. There are 10 residues in the CDR3. From germline, CDR1 is SQVTM and CDR2 ANQGSEA. The V gene lost 8 bases and the J gene lost 9 bases, with 11 bases spanning the gap. The CDR3 region is CSLGFSEQFF. CDR3 nucleotides: TGCAGCCTCGGGTTTTCTGAGCAGTTCTTC.

The gene calls are TRBV27 and TRBJ2-5; the D gene is possibly TRBD2 (5 bases). This CDR3 spans 17 amino acids. The germline V gene has CDR1 MNHEY and CDR2 SMNVEV (reference sequence). The ends were cut back, 5 bases at V and 3 bases at J, with 22 bases in the middle. CDR3 in amino acids: CASSPYTLQEAEETQYF. The DNA of the CDR3 is TGTGCCAGCAGTCCTTATACCCTCCAGGAGGCCGAAGAGACCCAGTACTTC.

The chain combines TRBV14 with TRBJ1-2, with 8 bases lining up with TRBD1. The CDR3 loop spans 13 amino acids. Germline V gene sequence: CDR1 SGHDN, CDR2 FVKESK. V lost 1 base to trimming and J lost 8 bases; unmatched junction nucleotides: 3. DNA for the CDR3: TGTGCCAGCAGCCAAGCAGGGGGCAGCGGCTACACCTTC. Translating gives CASSQAGGSGYTF.

The V gene is TRBV5-1, the J gene TRBJ2-5, with 12 positions matching TRBD2. The V gene end was trimmed by 2 bases and the J gene end by 5 bases; junction bases not matched to a gene: 7. This CDR3 spans 16 amino acids. Germline CDR1 reads SGHRS; CDR2 reads YFSETQ. In DNA form, the CDR3 reads TGCGCCAGCAGCTTTCAGACTAGCGGGAGAGGGGAGACCCAGTACTTC. It is translated as CASSFQTSGRGETQYF.

The table lists this clone with a count of one. The chain has TRBV7-2 and TRBJ2-7, with 12 nucleotides matching TRBD2. CDR3 length: 14 residues. Germline V CDR1 and CDR2: SGHTA, FQGNSA. V lost 5 bases and J lost 4; bases outside the gene matches: 3. The CDR3 DNA follows: TGTGCCAGCAGCCGACTAGCGGGGGCTTACGAGCAGTACTTC. It yields the protein CASSRLAGAYEQYF.

A few counts support this clone. This chain joins TRBV29-1 and TRBJ2-2, with 11 bases identical to TRBD1. The CDR3 contains 14 residues. V shed 7 bases and J 5 bases; nucleotides not matched to a gene: 6. Germline loops: CDR1 SQVTM, CDR2 ANQGSEA. The DNA of the CDR3 is TGCAGCGCTGGGGACAGGGGGGTGACCGGGGAGCTGTTTTTT. This gives the protein CSAGDRGVTGELFF.

The chain recombines TRBV29-1 with TRBJ2-1; TRBD2 agrees at 8 bases. Unmatched junction bases numbered 8, after V lost 6 bases and J lost 1 base. Germline CDR1 reads SQVTM; CDR2 reads ANQGSEA. This CDR3 spans 15 amino acids. The CDR3 nucleotides read TGCAGCGTATCTGGACTAGCTGCTTCCTACAATGAGCAGTTCTTC. Residues: CSVSGLAASYNEQFF.